This T cell receptor (beta chain) emerged from a study of cytomegalovirus exposure and HLA in healthy donors. Study-wide points: Within an earlier analysis, most TCR beta V segments proved productive either about 87% or about 30% of the time. Analysis performed later showed TCR beta chains linked to HLA being more clonally expanded than equally common others. Roughly uniform sequencing depth across donors was assumed, possibly incorrectly.

PCR used 60 Vbeta primers and 13 Jbeta primers. The protocol was immunoSEQ multiplex PCR, while the TCRdb copy is restricted to in-frame clones and leaves out a portion. The sample has about 160,000 clones. There were likely unrecorded immune exposures, though donors were nominally healthy when sampled. In regard to this clone: Its antigen is unidentified.

This CDR3 region has 13 residues. The V and J ends lost 7 bases and 8 bases, in that order; junction bases with no gene match: 8. CDR1 is SNHLY, CDR2 FYNNEI, per germline. This chain uses TRBV2 with TRBJ1-2; 9 nucleotides match TRBD1. Material for sequencing was PBMCs. This receptor was identified in a woman aged 60-75 years in good health and CMV-seronegative. The CDR3 bases are TGTGCCAGCACCCCACAGGGGGCTGGCGGCTACACCTTC. It translates to CASTPQGAGGYTF.